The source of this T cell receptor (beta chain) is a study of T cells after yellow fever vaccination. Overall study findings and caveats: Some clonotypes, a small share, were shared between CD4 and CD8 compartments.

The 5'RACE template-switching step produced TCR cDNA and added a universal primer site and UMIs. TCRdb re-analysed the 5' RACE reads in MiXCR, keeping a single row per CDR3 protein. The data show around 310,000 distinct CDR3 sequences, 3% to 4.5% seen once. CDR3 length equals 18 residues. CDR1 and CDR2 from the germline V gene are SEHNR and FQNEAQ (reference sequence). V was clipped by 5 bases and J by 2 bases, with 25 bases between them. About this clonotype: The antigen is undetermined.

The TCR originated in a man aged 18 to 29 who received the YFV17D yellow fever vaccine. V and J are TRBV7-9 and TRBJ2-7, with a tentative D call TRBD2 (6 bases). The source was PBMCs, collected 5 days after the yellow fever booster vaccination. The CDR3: CASSPSSLGDFQPYEQYV. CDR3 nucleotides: TGTGCCAGCAGCCCTAGCTCCCTGGGGGACTTCCAACCCTACGAGCAGTACGTC.